This paragraph covers one T cell receptor beta chain sequence. Repertoires were generated with immunoSEQ multiplex PCR, while TCRdb's copy carries only in-frame clones and drops some. The table lists about 55,000 clones, about 94% of them singletons. This CDR3 is 13 amino acids long. The germline V gene encodes CDR1 MGHRA and CDR2 YSYEKL. Trimming left V 0 bases short and J 2 bases short, with 5 bases between. These data are taken from a study of T cell changes during pregnancy in multiple sclerosis. The input for sequencing was CD8+ T cells from peripheral blood mononuclear cells, taken after pregnancy. This receptor was identified in a female donor with multiple sclerosis, enrolled in a pregnancy study. The rearrangement links TRBV4-1 to TRBJ2-7; D is ambiguous. CDR3 in DNA: TGCGCCAGCAGCCAAGAATCCGCCTACGAGCAGTACTTC. Encoded protein: CASSQESAYEQYF.